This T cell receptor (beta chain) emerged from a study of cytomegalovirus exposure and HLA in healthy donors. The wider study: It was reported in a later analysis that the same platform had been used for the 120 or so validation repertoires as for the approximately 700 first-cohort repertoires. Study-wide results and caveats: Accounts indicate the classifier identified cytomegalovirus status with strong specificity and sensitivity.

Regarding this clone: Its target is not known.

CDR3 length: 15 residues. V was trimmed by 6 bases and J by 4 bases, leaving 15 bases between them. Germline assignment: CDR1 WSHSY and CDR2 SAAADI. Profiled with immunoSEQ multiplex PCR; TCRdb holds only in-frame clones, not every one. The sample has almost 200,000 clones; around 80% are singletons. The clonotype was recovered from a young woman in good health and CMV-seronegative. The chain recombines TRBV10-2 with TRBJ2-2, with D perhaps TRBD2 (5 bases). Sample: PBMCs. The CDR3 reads CASRSGPPGTGELFF. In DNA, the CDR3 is TGCGCCAGCAGGAGCGGACCGCCCGGCACCGGGGAGCTGTTTTTT.